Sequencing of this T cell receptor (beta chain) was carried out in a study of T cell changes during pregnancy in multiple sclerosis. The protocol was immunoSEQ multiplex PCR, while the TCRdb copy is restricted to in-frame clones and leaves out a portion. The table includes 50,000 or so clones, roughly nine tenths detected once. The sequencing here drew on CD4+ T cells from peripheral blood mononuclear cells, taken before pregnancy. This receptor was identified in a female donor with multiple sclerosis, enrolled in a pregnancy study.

CDR3 bases: TGTGCCAGCAGTTGGACAGGCAATCAGCCCCAGCATTTT. Its translation is CASSWTGNQPQHF. The V gene is TRBV27, the J gene TRBJ1-5; maybe TRBD1 (6 bases). V gave up 4 bases and J gave up 2 bases, with 6 bases separating them. Germline CDR1 and CDR2: MNHEY and SMNVEV (reference sequence). The CDR3 totals 13 residues.